This TCR beta chain originates from a study of T cells in Graves' hyperthyroidism and ophthalmopathy. Whole-study findings and limits: Ophthalmopathy was identified by the model a median about seven months ahead of onset.

This clonotype has ten or more counts. Its antigen remains unknown. CDR1 is LGHDT and CDR2 is YNNKEL in the germline V gene (reference sequence). CDR3 size: 14 residues. The germline V and J ends were trimmed by 0 bases and 2 bases, with 5 bases remaining between them. Researchers took RNA transcripts and amplified the TCR beta CDR3 regions from them. Researchers ran a first-round RT-PCR on the TCR CDR3 using the HTBI primer set. Via MiXCR, TCRdb re-called the multiplex PCR reads, giving one row per CDR3 protein. The sample holds roughly 640,000 distinct CDR3 sequences; roughly a sixth are singletons and the top ten take under 3.5%.

The specimen sequenced was blood. This rearrangement joins TRBV3-1 to TRBJ1-5; D is uncertain. The receptor was derived from a woman aged 35 to 49 with Graves' ophthalmopathy. In DNA form, the CDR3 reads TGTGCCAGCAGCCAAGATACAGGCAATCAGCCCCAGCATTTT. It codes for CASSQDTGNQPQHF.